The clone carrying this TCR beta chain was detected many times. Antigen specificity is unknown. This sample is part of a study of T cells in Graves' hyperthyroidism and ophthalmopathy. The study's findings and limits: Most clonotypes that expanded in the thyroid above 0.001 also showed up in blood.

The CDR3 covers 16 residues. The V end was cut by 4 bases, the J end by 0 bases, with 16 bases between. Germline CDR1 and CDR2: SGHAT and FQNNGV. RNA transcripts were the template for amplifying TCR beta CDR3 regions. Using the HTBI primer set, a first-round RT-PCR was run on the TCR CDR3. TCRdb analysed the multiplex PCR reads with MiXCR anew, one entry per CDR3 protein. The repertoire holds over 250,000 distinct CDR3 sequences, with around 20% as singletons. The rearrangement links TRBV11-2 to TRBJ2-7; tentative D call: TRBD1 (6 bases). Sequencing was performed on blood. The TCR was taken from a young man with Graves' ophthalmopathy. As DNA, the CDR3 is TGTGCCAGCAGCTCCCCGACAGGTCGTAGCTCCTACGAGCAGTACTTC. Translating gives CASSSPTGRSSYEQYF. Looking up the rest from reference TRBV11-2 and TRBJ2-7 gives the full variable domain: EAGVAQSPRYKIIEKRQSVAFWCNPISGHATLYWYQQILGQGPKLLIQFQNNGVVDDSQLPKDRFSAERLKGVDSTLKIQPAKLEDSAVYLCASSSPTGRSSYEQYFGPGTRLTVT.